The 25 T cell receptor beta chains given below trace back to one sample, sequenced in a study of cytomegalovirus exposure and HLA in healthy donors. In the PCR, 60 Vbeta and 13 Jbeta primers were used. The assay was immunoSEQ multiplex PCR, and TCRdb's table has in-frame clones only and misses some. Here the sample spans roughly 140,000 clones, roughly 81% being singletons. The specimen sequenced was PBMCs. These TCRs come from a woman younger than 35 in good health and CMV-seronegative.

The chain recombines TRBV13 with TRBJ2-3, with 8 bases lining up with TRBD2. The junction had 10 bases not matched to a gene; V was cut back by 1 base and J by 4 bases. CDR1 and CDR2 from the germline V gene are PRHDT and FYEKMQ (reference sequence). The CDR3 sequence is 17 residues long. The CDR3 region is CASSLAGPSGGADTQYF. For the CDR3, the DNA is TGTGCCAGCAGCTTAGCAGGTCCCTCGGGGGGGGCAGATACGCAGTATTTT. Full variable domain (rest looked up from reference TRBV13 and TRBJ2-3): AAGVIQSPRHLIKEKRETATLKCYPIPRHDTVYWYQQGPGQDPQFLISFYEKMQSDKGSIPDRFSAQQFSDYHSELNMSSLELGDSALYFCASSLAGPSGGADTQYFGPGTRLTVL.

V is TRBV11-2 and J is TRBJ1-6, with a possible D match to TRBD1 (6 bases). Germline V gives CDR1 SGHAT, CDR2 FQNNGV. The length of the CDR3 is 15 residues. The germline V and J ends were trimmed by 0 bases and 7 bases, with 10 bases remaining between them. The CDR3 bases are TGTGCCAGCAGCTTAGAGGGCAGGGGAAATTCACCCCTCCACTTT. It codes for CASSLEGRGNSPLHF. Looking up the rest from reference TRBV11-2 and TRBJ1-6 gives the full variable domain: EAGVAQSPRYKIIEKRQSVAFWCNPISGHATLYWYQQILGQGPKLLIQFQNNGVVDDSQLPKDRFSAERLKGVDSTLKIQPAKLEDSAVYLCASSLEGRGNSPLHFGNGTRLTVT.

This clone was recorded once. V and J are TRBV2 and TRBJ2-7; D might be TRBD1 (5 bases). V lost 8 bases to trimming and J lost 2 bases, with 10 bases between them. The length of the CDR3 is 12 residues. Germline CDR1 and CDR2: SNHLY and FYNNEI. The CDR3 is CASLRGTYEQYF. CDR3 nucleotide sequence: TGTGCCAGCTTAAGGGGTACCTACGAGCAGTACTTC. The variable domain in full, completed from reference TRBV2 and TRBJ2-7, reads EPEVTQTPSHQVTQMGQEVILRCVPISNHLYFYWYRQILGQKVEFLVSFYNNEISEKSEIFDDQFSVERPDGSNFTLKIRSTKLEDSAMYFCASLRGTYEQYFGPGTRLTVT.

The chain is built from TRBV15 and TRBJ1-2, with D maybe TRBD1 (6 bases). CDR3 size: 13 residues. Germline V gene lookup returns CDR1 LNHNV and CDR2 YYDKDF (reference sequence). Trimming pared 5 bases from V and 3 bases from J, leaving 10 bases between. CDR3 DNA: TGTGCCACCAGCTACAACAGGGACTATGGCTACACCTTC. This codes for CATSYNRDYGYTF.

The CDR3 DNA reads TGTGCCAGCAGTTTTTTGTCCGCGGGGAGGGTCGGTGGGGAGCTGTTTTTT. This encodes CASSFLSAGRVGGELFF. This chain connects TRBV27 to TRBJ2-2, with TRBD2 matching over 7 bases. The CDR3 is made up of 17 amino acids. CDR1 is MNHEY and CDR2 is SMNVEV in the germline V gene (reference sequence). V shed 3 bases and J 8 bases; nucleotides not matched to a gene: 15.

The rearrangement uses TRBV5-1 and TRBJ2-5, with D perhaps matching TRBD2 (6 bases). Trimming removed 0 bases from V and 4 bases from J, with 13 bases in between. The CDR3 runs 15 residues. Germline V CDR1 and CDR2: SGHRS, YFSETQ. For the CDR3, the DNA is TGCGCCAGCAGCTTGGCGGGGGATCATGGAGAGACCCAGTACTTC. It is translated as CASSLAGDHGETQYF. The variable domain in full, completed from reference TRBV5-1 and TRBJ2-5, reads KAGVTQTPRYLIKTRGQQVTLSCSPISGHRSVSWYQQTPGQGLQFLFEYFSETQRNKGNFPGRFSGRQFSNSRSEMNVSTLELGDSALYLCASSLAGDHGETQYFGPGTRLLVL.

This chain links TRBV14 with TRBJ2-5; TRBD2 agrees at 13 bases. Germline CDR1 is SGHDN and CDR2 is FVKESK. Trimming took 1 base from V and 4 from J; bases not matched to a gene: 15. The CDR3 is 20 amino acids. The CDR3 region is CASSQGTSGGPLNFRETQYF. The CDR3 region has the DNA TGTGCCAGCAGCCAAGGGACTAGCGGGGGACCACTCAACTTCCGAGAGACCCAGTACTTC. Full variable domain (outside the CDR3, taken from reference TRBV14 and TRBJ2-5): EAGVTQFPSHSVIEKGQTVTLRCDPISGHDNLYWYRRVMGKEIKFLLHFVKESKQDESGMPNNRFLAERTGGTYSTLKVQPAELEDSGVYFCASSQGTSGGPLNFRETQYFGPGTRLLVL.

The chain carries TRBV4-3 and TRBJ2-2; D is possibly TRBD2 (5 bases). Trimming stripped 0 bases from V and 7 bases from J, with 15 bases between. Germline loops: CDR1 LGHNA, CDR2 YSLEER. The CDR3 extends over 16 amino acids. For the CDR3, the DNA is TGCGCCAGCAGCCAAGATCCCGGGCTAGCTAGCGGGGAGCTGTTTTTT. Translation gives CASSQDPGLASGELFF.

The V and J genes are TRBV4-1 and TRBJ1-1; no clear D. This CDR3 has 15 amino acids. Germline V gene data show CDR1 as MGHRA and CDR2 as YSYEKL. With 0 bases removed from V and 2 bases from J, the gap between germline ends came to 10 bases. DNA of the CDR3: TGCGCCAGCAGCCAAGATGGGCTGGGCAACACTGAAGCTTTCTTT. The encoded protein is CASSQDGLGNTEAFF.

The genes are TRBV19 and TRBJ1-2; D is uncertain. Germline V gene lookup returns CDR1 LNHDA and CDR2 SQIVND (reference sequence). Trimming removed 8 bases at V and 7 bases at J, with 8 bases between. The CDR3 totals 10 residues. CDR3 nucleotides: TGTGCCAGTGAATCTAGTGGCTACACCTTC. Residues: CASESSGYTF.

This clone was counted once. The chain links TRBV28 to TRBJ2-6, with 8 bases aligning to TRBD2. From germline, CDR1 is MDHEN and CDR2 SYDVKM. This CDR3 is built from 16 residues. After removal of 6 bases from V and 3 bases from J, the junction contained 7 bases not matched to a gene. In DNA form, the CDR3 reads TGTGCCAGCAGCCGGGGGGGATTGGTTGGGGCCAACGTCCTGACTTTC. Protein sequence: CASSRGGLVGANVLTF.

J is TRBJ2-1 and V is TRBV10-2; D possibly corresponds to TRBD2 (6 bases). In germline, CDR1 is WSHSY, CDR2 SAAADI. Trimming pared 3 bases from V and 6 bases from J, leaving 15 bases between. This CDR3 contains 15 residues. The CDR3 loop reads CASSDQGRRGNEQFF. The CDR3 DNA is TGCGCCAGCAGTGATCAGGGTCGGCGGGGCAATGAGCAGTTCTTC.

This chain links TRBV6-1 with TRBJ1-5, with 7 bases matching TRBD1. Unmatched junction bases numbered 8, after V lost 3 bases and J lost 0 bases. CDR1 is MNHNS and CDR2 is SASEGT in the germline V gene. This CDR3 has 17 residues. CDR3 coding DNA: TGTGCCAGCAGTGATACCGGGACAGCGTATAGCAATCAGCCCCAGCATTTT. Translation gives CASSDTGTAYSNQPQHF.

This clone was picked up one time. The rearrangement joins TRBV27 to TRBJ2-5; TRBD2 might be the D (5 bases). V was cut by 1 base and J by 1 base, with 13 bases left in between. Germline assignment: CDR1 MNHEY and CDR2 SMNVEV (reference sequence). The CDR3 sequence is 16 residues long. The CDR3 sequence: CASSLWGVGGQETQYF. The CDR3 region has the DNA TGTGCCAGCAGTTTATGGGGTGTCGGAGGCCAAGAGACCCAGTACTTC.

The genes are TRBV4-3 and TRBJ2-5; 7 bases fit TRBD2. Germline V CDR1 and CDR2: LGHNA, YSLEER. This CDR3 spans 17 amino acids. V trimming: 0 bases; J trimming: 4 bases; junction bases outside the gene matches: 11. The CDR3 DNA reads TGCGCCAGCAGCCAAGAGTGGGGGGGTGGGGGAGGAGAGACCCAGTACTTC. Encoded protein: CASSQEWGGGGGETQYF.

The chain couples TRBV4-2 to TRBJ2-1; TRBD2 aligns across 7 bases. The CDR3 loop spans 17 amino acids. Trimming took 4 bases from V and 9 from J; bases not matched to a gene: 18. Germline values: CDR1 LGHNA, CDR2 YNFKEQ. CDR3 DNA: TGTGCCAGCAGCCGAAAGGTTGGCGGGAGCAAAGTTAGTGAGCAGTTCTTC. Amino acid sequence: CASSRKVGGSKVSEQFF.

The chain combines TRBV7-2 with TRBJ2-3; D is unresolved. The CDR3 totals 12 residues. The V end lost 1 base, the J end lost 9 bases, and 8 bases lay between the germline ends. CDR1 SGHTA and CDR2 FQGNSA come from the germline V gene. The DNA for the CDR3 is TGTGCCAGCAGCTTAGTTGGCCTCACGCAGTATTTT. As protein: CASSLVGLTQYF.

This chain links TRBV13 with TRBJ2-7, with 14 bases identical to TRBD2. CDR3 length: 18 residues. Trimming took 5 bases from V and 3 from J; bases not matched to a gene: 12. CDR1 is PRHDT, CDR2 FYEKMQ, per germline (reference sequence). In DNA, the CDR3 is TGTGCCAGCAGCGCCTTAAGCCCGGGACTAGCGGGAGTCTACGAGCAGTACTTC. Its translation is CASSALSPGLAGVYEQYF.

Here the CDR3 reads CATSRVVGAQGTQYF. In nucleotides, the CDR3 is TGTGCCACCAGCAGAGTGGTAGGGGCTCAGGGGACCCAGTACTTC. V is TRBV15 and J is TRBJ2-5; possible D gene TRBD1, 5 bases. V was shortened by 1 base and J by 7 bases, with 16 bases between the two germline ends. This CDR3 region has 15 residues. Germline CDR1 reads LNHNV; CDR2 reads YYDKDF (reference sequence).

The chain combines TRBV7-6 with TRBJ2-6, with D possibly TRBD2 on 5 matching bases. The V gene lost 7 bases and the J gene lost 2 bases, with 9 bases spanning the gap. Germline values: CDR1 SGHVS, CDR2 FNYEAQ. The CDR3 sequence is 14 residues long. The CDR3 region has the DNA TGTGCCAGCAACTCGGAGGCTGGGGCCAACGTCCTGACTTTC. Residues: CASNSEAGANVLTF.

The DNA of the CDR3 is TGTGCCAGCAGCAACCATCTACTACCAGGGGACAGCACCTACAATGAGCAGTTCTTC. Translated: CASSNHLLPGDSTYNEQFF. This chain joins TRBV11-2 and TRBJ2-1; 7 bases agree with TRBD1. Germline assignment: CDR1 SGHAT and CDR2 FQNNGV. The CDR3 contains 19 residues. Germline trimming cut 5 bases from V and 2 bases from J; bases unmatched to any gene: 18.

This sequence joins TRBV29-1 and TRBJ2-5; tentative D call: TRBD1 (6 bases). The J call is in doubt because the DNA end fits TRBJ2-7 better. The germline V gene encodes CDR1 SQVTM and CDR2 ANQGSEA. This CDR3 comprises 12 residues. The CDR3 nucleotides read TGCAGCGTTGGAAACAGGGACTACGAGCAGTACTTC. Its translation is CSVGNRDYEQYF.

CDR3 sequence: CASRDVKGDRVHEQYF. CDR3 sequence (DNA): TGTGCCAGCAGGGACGTAAAAGGGGACAGGGTACACGAGCAGTACTTC. J is TRBJ2-7 and V is TRBV11-2; 9 bases are a match to TRBD1. The CDR3 contains 16 residues. The V and J ends lost 6 bases and 5 bases, in that order; junction bases with no gene match: 14. Germline CDR1 and CDR2: SGHAT and FQNNGV.

V is TRBV2 and J is TRBJ2-2; 7 bases agree with TRBD2. V trimming: 0 bases; J trimming: 4 bases; junction bases outside the gene matches: 5. CDR1 is SNHLY, CDR2 FYNNEI, per germline. The CDR3 consists of 16 residues. The CDR3 coding sequence is TGTGCCAGCAGTGAAGCGCTTCGGGGGGTCACCGGGGAGCTGTTTTTT. Amino acid sequence: CASSEALRGVTGELFF.

The rearrangement joins TRBV27 to TRBJ1-5; 9 nucleotides align to TRBD1. Losses at the gene ends were 3 bases for V and 5 bases for J; bases not matched to a gene: 5. The germline gives CDR1 MNHEY, CDR2 SMNVEV (reference sequence). The CDR3 spans 15 residues. CDR3 DNA sequence: TGTGCCAGCAGTTTCCGGGGACAGGGAGATCAGCCCCAGCATTTT. It is translated as CASSFRGQGDQPQHF.